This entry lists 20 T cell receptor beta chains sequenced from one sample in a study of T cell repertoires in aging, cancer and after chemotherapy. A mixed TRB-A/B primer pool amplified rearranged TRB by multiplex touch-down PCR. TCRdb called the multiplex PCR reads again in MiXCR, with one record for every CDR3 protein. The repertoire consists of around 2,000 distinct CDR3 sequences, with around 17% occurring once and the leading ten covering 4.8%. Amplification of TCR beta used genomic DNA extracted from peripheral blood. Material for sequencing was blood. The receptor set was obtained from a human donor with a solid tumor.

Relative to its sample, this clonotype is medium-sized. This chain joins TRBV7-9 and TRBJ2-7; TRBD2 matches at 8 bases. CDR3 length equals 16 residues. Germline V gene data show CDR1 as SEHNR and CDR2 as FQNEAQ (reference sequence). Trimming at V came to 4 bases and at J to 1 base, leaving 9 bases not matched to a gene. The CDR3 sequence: CASSSPPAGVSYEQYF. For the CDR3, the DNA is TGTGCCAGCAGCTCCCCTCCAGCGGGGGTGTCCTACGAGCAGTACTTC.

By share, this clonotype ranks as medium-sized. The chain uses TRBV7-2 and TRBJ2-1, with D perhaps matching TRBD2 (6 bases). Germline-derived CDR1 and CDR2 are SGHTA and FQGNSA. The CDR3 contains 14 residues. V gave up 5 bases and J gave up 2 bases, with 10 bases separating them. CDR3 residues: CASSLGTAYNEQFF. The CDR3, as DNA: TGTGCCAGCAGCCTTGGGACTGCCTACAATGAGCAGTTCTTC.

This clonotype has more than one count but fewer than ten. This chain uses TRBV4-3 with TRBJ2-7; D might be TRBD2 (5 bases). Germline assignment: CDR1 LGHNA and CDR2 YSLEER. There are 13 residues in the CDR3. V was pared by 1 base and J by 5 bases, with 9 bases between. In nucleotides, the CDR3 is TGCGCCAGCAGCCAAGTCCGGCGGGACGAGCAGTACTTC. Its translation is CASSQVRRDEQYF.

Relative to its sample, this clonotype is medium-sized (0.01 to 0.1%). Here the CDR3 reads CASSIDGVGRGNQPQHF. The CDR3 DNA sequence: TGTGCCAGTAGTATAGATGGGGTCGGCAGGGGCAATCAGCCCCAGCATTTT. This sequence joins TRBV19 and TRBJ1-5, with D maybe TRBD1 (5 bases). Trimming pared 0 bases from V and 2 bases from J, leaving 14 bases between. CDR1 and CDR2 from the germline V gene are LNHDA and SQIVND (reference sequence). The CDR3 totals 17 residues.

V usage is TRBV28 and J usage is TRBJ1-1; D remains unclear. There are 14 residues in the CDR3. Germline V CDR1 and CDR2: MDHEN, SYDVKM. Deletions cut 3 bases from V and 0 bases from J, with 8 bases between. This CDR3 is CASSFGNMNTEAFF. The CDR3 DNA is TGTGCCAGCAGTTTTGGCAATATGAACACTGAAGCTTTCTTT.

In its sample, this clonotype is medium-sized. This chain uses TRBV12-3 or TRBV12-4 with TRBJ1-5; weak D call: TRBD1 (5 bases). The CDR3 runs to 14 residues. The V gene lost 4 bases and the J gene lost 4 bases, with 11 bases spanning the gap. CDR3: CASSYTGNNQPQHF. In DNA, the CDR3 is TGTGCCAGCAGTTATACAGGCAATAATCAGCCCCAGCATTTT.

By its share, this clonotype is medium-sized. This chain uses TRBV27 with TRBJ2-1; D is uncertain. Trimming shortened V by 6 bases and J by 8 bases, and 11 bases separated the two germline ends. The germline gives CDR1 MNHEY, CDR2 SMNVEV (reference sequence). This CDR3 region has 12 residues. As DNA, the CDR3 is TGTGCCAGCAGAAAAAGCTTCGATGAGCAGTTCTTC. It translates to CASRKSFDEQFF.

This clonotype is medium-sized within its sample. The CDR3 region has the DNA TGCAGTGCCGGGGGACTACAAGAGACCCAGTACTTC. Protein: CSAGGLQETQYF. The V call is TRBV20-1, the J call TRBJ2-5; TRBD2 agrees at 7 bases. The CDR3 sequence is 12 residues long. From germline, CDR1 is DFQATT and CDR2 SNEGSKA (reference sequence). The V gene end was trimmed by 6 bases and the J gene end by 2 bases; junction bases not matched to a gene: 3.

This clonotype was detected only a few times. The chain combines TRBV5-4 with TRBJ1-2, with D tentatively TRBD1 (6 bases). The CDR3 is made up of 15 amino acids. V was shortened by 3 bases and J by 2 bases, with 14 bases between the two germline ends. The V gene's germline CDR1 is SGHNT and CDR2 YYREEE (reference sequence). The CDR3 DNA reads TGTGCCAGCAGCTCACCGGACAGAAGAAACTATGGCTACACCTTC. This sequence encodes CASSSPDRRNYGYTF.

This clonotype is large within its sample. CDR3: CASSFSGSSYEQYF. CDR3 bases: TGTGCCAGCAGTTTTAGCGGTAGCTCCTACGAGCAGTACTTC. This chain connects TRBV27 to TRBJ2-7; TRBD2 is a possible D gene (6 bases). V was trimmed by 3 bases and J by 0 bases, leaving 9 bases between them. Germline V gene data show CDR1 as MNHEY and CDR2 as SMNVEV (reference sequence). CDR3 size: 14 residues.

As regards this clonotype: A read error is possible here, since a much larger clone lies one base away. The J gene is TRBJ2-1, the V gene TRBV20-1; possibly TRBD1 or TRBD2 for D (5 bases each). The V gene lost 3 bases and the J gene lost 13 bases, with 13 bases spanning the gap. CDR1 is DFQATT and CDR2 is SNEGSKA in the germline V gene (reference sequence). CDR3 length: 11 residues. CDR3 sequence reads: CSASEGQTQFF. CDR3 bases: TGCAGTGCTAGTGAGGGGCAGACCCAGTTCTTC.

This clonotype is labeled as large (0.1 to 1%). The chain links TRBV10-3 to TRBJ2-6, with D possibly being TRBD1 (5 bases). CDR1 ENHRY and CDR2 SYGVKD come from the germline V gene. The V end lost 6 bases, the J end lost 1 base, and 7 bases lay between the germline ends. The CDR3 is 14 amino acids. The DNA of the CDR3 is TGTGCCATCAGAGGGGCATCTGGGGCCAACGTCCTGACTTTC. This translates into CAIRGASGANVLTF.

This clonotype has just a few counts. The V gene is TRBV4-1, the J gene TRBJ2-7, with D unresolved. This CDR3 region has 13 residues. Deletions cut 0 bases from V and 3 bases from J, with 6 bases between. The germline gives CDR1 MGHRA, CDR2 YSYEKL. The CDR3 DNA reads TGCGCCAGCAGCCAAGACAGATTCTACGAGCAGTACTTC. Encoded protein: CASSQDRFYEQYF.

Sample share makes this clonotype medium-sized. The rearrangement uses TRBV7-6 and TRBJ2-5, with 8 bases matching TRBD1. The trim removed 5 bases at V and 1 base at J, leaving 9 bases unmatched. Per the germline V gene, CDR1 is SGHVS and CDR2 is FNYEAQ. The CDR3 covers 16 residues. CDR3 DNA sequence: TGTGCCAGCAGCCCGAGACAGGGGATGGGCCAAGAGACCCAGTACTTC. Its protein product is CASSPRQGMGQETQYF.

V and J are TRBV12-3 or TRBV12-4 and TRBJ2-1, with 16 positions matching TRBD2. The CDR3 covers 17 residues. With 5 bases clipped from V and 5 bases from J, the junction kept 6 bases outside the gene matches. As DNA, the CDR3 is TGTGCCAGCAGTCTAGGGACTAGCGGGGGGGCCCACAATGAGCAGTTCTTC. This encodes CASSLGTSGGAHNEQFF.

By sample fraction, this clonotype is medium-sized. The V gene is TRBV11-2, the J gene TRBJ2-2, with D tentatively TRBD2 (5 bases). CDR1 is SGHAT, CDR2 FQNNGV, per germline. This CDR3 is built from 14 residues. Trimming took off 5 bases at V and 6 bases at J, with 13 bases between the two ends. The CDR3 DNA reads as TGTGCCAGCAGCCCCTCGGGGATACCCGGGGAGCTGTTTTTT. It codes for CASSPSGIPGELFF.

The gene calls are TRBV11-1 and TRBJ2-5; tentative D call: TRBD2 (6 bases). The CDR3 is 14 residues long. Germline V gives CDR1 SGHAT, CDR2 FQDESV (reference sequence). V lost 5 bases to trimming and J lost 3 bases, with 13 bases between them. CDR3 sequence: CASSPRTKEETQYF. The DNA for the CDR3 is TGTGCCAGCAGCCCACGGACTAAAGAAGAGACCCAGTACTTC.

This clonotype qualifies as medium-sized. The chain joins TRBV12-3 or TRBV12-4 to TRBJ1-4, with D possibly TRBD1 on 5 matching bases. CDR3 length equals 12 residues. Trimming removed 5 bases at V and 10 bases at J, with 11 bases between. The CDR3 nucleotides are TGTGCCAGCAGTCCCCGGGACCGAAAACTGTTTTTT. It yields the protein CASSPRDRKLFF.

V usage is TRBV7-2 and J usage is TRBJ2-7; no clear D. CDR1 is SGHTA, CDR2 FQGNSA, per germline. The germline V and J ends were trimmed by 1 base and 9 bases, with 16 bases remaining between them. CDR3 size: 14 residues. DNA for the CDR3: TGTGCCAGCAGCTTAGAAGCACAGTCCAGCCGGCAGTACTTC. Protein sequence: CASSLEAQSSRQYF.

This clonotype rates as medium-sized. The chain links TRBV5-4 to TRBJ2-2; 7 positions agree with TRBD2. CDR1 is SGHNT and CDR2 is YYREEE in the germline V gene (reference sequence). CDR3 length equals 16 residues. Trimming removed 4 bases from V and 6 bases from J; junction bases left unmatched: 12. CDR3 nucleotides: TGTGCCAGCAGCCCGGGACTACCCTTAGAGGCCGGGGAGCTGTTTTTT. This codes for CASSPGLPLEAGELFF.